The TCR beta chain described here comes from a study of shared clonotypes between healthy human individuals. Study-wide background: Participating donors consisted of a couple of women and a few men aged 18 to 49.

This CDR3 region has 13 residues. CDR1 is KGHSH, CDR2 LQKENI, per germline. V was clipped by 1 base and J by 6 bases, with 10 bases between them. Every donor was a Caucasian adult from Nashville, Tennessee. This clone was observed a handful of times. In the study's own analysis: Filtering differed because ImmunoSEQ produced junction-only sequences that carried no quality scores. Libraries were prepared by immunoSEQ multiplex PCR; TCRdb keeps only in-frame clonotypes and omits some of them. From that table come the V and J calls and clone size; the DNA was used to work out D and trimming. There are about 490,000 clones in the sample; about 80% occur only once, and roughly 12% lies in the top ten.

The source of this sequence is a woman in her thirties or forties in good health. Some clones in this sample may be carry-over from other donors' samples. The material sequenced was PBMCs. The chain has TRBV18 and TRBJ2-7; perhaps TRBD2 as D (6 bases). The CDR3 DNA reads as TGTGCCAGCTCACCACAACCCGGGGGCGAGCAGTACTTC. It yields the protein CASSPQPGGEQYF.